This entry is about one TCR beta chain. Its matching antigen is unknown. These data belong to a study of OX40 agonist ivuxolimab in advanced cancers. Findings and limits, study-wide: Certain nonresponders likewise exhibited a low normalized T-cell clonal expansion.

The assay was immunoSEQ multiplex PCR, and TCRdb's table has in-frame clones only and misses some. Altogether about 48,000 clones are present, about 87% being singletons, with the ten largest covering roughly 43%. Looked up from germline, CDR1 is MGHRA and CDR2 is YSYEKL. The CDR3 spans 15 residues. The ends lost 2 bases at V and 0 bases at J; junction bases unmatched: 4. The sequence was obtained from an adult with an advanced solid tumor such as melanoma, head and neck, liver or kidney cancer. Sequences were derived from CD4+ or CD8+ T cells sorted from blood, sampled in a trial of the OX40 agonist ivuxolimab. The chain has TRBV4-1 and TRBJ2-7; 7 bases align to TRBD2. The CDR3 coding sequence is TGCGCCAGCAGCCAAAGCTGGGACTACTCCTACGAGCAGTACTTC. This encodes CASSQSWDYSYEQYF.